Listed below are T cell receptor beta chains from one sample, sequenced in a study of blood T cell repertoires in COVID-19. Clones were read by immunoSEQ multiplex PCR, and TCRdb kept only the in-frame ones, dropping some. The sample carries about 140,000 clones, 70% to 90% recorded once. Sequenced sample: peripheral blood. These receptors were taken from a human donor in a cohort sampled during active COVID-19. The CDR3 runs from the conserved cysteine through the conserved F or W. A D gene is named only where the DNA matches it firmly. Size tells how often a clone was seen (once, few, many) or the class of an expanded clone, and some rows leave it out.

cdr3_aa	cdr3_nt	clone_size	v_call	j_call	d_call
CSVARSAEDGYTF	TGCAGCGTTGCCCGTTCAGCGGAGGATGGCTACACCTTC	few	TRBV29-1	TRBJ1-2	-
CASSRTGNYNSPLHF	TGTGCCAGCAGCCGCACAGGGAATTATAATTCACCCCTCCACTTT	-	TRBV7-3	TRBJ1-6	-
CASSYDRNQRRLLADTQYF	TGTGCCAGCAGCTACGACAGGAACCAAAGGAGACTCCTCGCAGATACGCAGTATTTT	once	TRBV28	TRBJ2-3	-
CASSEDPSSGWLYEQYF	TGTGCCAGCAGTGAAGACCCATCGAGCGGGTGGCTCTACGAGCAGTACTTC	-	TRBV6-1	TRBJ2-7	-
CASSHLGQGASEAFF	TGTGCCAGCAGCCACCTGGGACAGGGGGCTAGTGAAGCTTTCTTT	-	TRBV14	TRBJ1-1	TRBD1
CASSVGQGYPYEQYF	TGTGCCAGCAGCGTAGGACAGGGCTATCCCTACGAGCAGTACTTC	-	TRBV9	TRBJ2-7	TRBD1
CASSQTRDRRYEQYF	TGTGCCAGCAGCCAAACGCGGGACAGAAGGTACGAGCAGTACTTC	-	TRBV14	TRBJ2-7	-
CASSQHRQGLRGTEAFF	TGTGCCAGCAGCCAACATCGACAGGGTCTCCGGGGAACTGAAGCTTTCTTT	-	TRBV6-2/TRBV6-3	TRBJ1-1	TRBD1
CAISGFGTGGYEQYF	TGTGCCATCAGTGGTTTTGGGACAGGGGGCTACGAGCAGTACTTC	-	TRBV10-3	TRBJ2-7	TRBD1
CASSLKGLGGETQYF	TGTGCCAGCAGCTTAAAAGGACTAGGTGGGGAGACCCAGTACTTC	-	TRBV11-2	TRBJ2-5	TRBD2
CASSVAGANTGELFF	TGTGCCAGCAGCGTAGCGGGAGCGAACACCGGGGAGCTGTTTTTT	-	TRBV9	TRBJ2-2	-
CASSLSSYEQYF	TGTGCCAGCAGCTTGTCGTCCTACGAGCAGTACTTC	-	TRBV5-5	TRBJ2-7	-
CASSYAGPGGANQPQHF	TGTGCCAGCAGTTATGCAGGCCCAGGGGGCGCGAATCAGCCCCAGCATTTT	-	TRBV6-2/TRBV6-3	TRBJ1-5	TRBD1